This passage covers 23 T cell receptor beta chains from one sample sequenced in a study of T cell repertoires in cytomegalovirus infection. TCRdb reprocessed the reads via MiXCR and lists one record per CDR3 protein. The repertoire holds 500,000 to 600,000 distinct CDR3 sequences, approximately 15% seen once, with 20% to 30% in the top ten. Sequenced: CD8+ T cells from PBMCs. The receptors were sampled from a human donor in good health (CMV status not recorded). Some clones in this sample may be carry-over from other donors' samples.

This clonotype is a singleton in its sample. The chain uses TRBV20-1 and TRBJ1-4; weak D call: TRBD1 (5 bases). The CDR3 extends over 14 amino acids. Per germline, CDR1 DFQATT and CDR2 SNEGSKA (reference sequence). V shed 5 bases and J shed 6 bases, with 16 bases lying between them. The CDR3 protein is CSASEGGGDEKLFF. In DNA form, the CDR3 reads TGCAGTGCTTCAGAGGGTGGAGGGGATGAAAAACTGTTTTTT.

This clonotype was seen only a few times. The genes are TRBV27 and TRBJ1-1; 9 nucleotides line up with TRBD1. With V trimmed by 5 bases and J by 5 bases, 6 bases remained unmatched. CDR1 MNHEY and CDR2 SMNVEV come from the germline V gene (reference sequence). CDR3 length equals 14 residues. CDR3 in DNA: TGTGCCAGCAGTACAGGGGGCTACGGGACTGAAGCTTTCTTT. Translated: CASSTGGYGTEAFF.

In this sample, this clonotype turned up many times. V gene TRBV12-3 or TRBV12-4 combines with J gene TRBJ2-7; 11 bases map to TRBD2. The CDR3 length is 15 residues. After removal of 4 bases from V and 0 bases from J, the junction contained 2 bases not matched to a gene. Here the CDR3 DNA reads TGTGCCAGCAGTTCTAGCGGGAGGCACTCCTACGAGCAGTACTTC. It specifies CASSSSGRHSYEQYF.

As to this clonotype: This may be a read error, as it is one base from a much larger clone. The chain employs TRBV12-5 and TRBJ1-1; D gene ambiguous. Germline assignment: CDR1 LGHNT and CDR2 FRNRAP. There are 13 residues in the CDR3. Trimming pared 4 bases from V and 10 bases from J, leaving 16 bases between. The DNA of the CDR3 is TGTGCTAGTGGTTGGATAAGCGATGCTGGAGCTTTCTTT. As protein: CASGWISDAGAFF.

This clonotype was seen a handful of times. V is TRBV12-3 or TRBV12-4 and J is TRBJ2-3, with 7 nucleotides matching TRBD1. V trimming: 2 bases; J trimming: 4 bases; junction bases outside the gene matches: 12. The length of the CDR3 is 17 residues. CDR3 DNA: TGTGCCAGCAGTTTACCCGGGACAGAAAAAGTCGCAGATACGCAGTATTTT. Its translation: CASSLPGTEKVADTQYF.

The chain employs TRBV6-2 or TRBV6-3 and TRBJ1-1; no reliable D call. Looked up from germline, CDR1 is MNHEY and CDR2 is SVGEGT. The CDR3 extends over 16 amino acids. Trimming stripped 5 bases from V and 5 bases from J, with 21 bases between. The CDR3 nucleotides read TGTGCCAGCAGTCCTTTAAGTTTCAGGCGTAAGACTGAAGCTTTCTTT. This sequence encodes CASSPLSFRRKTEAFF.

This chain links TRBV27 with TRBJ1-2; possible D gene TRBD1, 6 bases. With 5 bases removed from V and 3 bases from J, the gap between germline ends came to 25 bases. CDR1 is MNHEY, CDR2 SMNVEV, per germline (reference sequence). The CDR3 loop spans 18 amino acids. Here the CDR3 reads CASSQFSRDAWTDYGYTF. The CDR3 DNA follows: TGTGCCAGCAGTCAGTTCTCACGGGACGCCTGGACAGACTATGGCTACACCTTC.

There are many counts of this clonotype. The chain combines TRBV27 with TRBJ1-3; the match to TRBD1 covers 7 bases. The CDR3 length is 16 residues. Germline values: CDR1 MNHEY, CDR2 SMNVEV (reference sequence). V trimming: 5 bases; J trimming: 4 bases; junction bases outside the gene matches: 11. The CDR3 sequence is CASSPLRDSLGNTIYF. CDR3 coding DNA: TGTGCCAGCAGTCCCTTGAGGGACAGCCTAGGAAACACCATATATTTT.

This clonotype was detected a few times. This chain links TRBV6-1 with TRBJ1-2; 11 bases align to TRBD1. This CDR3 is built from 14 residues. CDR1 MNHNS and CDR2 SASEGT come from the germline V gene. Trimming removed 7 bases from V and 5 bases from J; junction bases left unmatched: 6. Here the CDR3 reads CASIGGQGAYGYTF. CDR3 nucleotide sequence: TGTGCCAGCATCGGCGGACAGGGGGCGTATGGCTACACCTTC.

This sequence joins TRBV2 and TRBJ1-1; the D gene is possibly TRBD1 (5 bases). V was trimmed by 0 bases and J by 3 bases, leaving 14 bases between them. From germline, CDR1 is SNHLY and CDR2 FYNNEI. The CDR3 has 16 residues. CDR3 coding DNA: TGTGCCAGCAGTGAAGCGCCCAGGGTTTCGGACACTGAAGCTTTCTTT. Its protein product is CASSEAPRVSDTEAFF.

This clonotype was observed a handful of times. The chain couples TRBV18 to TRBJ2-1; TRBD2 is a possible D gene (6 bases). The ends were cut back, 5 bases at V and 8 bases at J, with 16 bases in the middle. Germline CDR1 reads KGHSH; CDR2 reads LQKENI. CDR3 length equals 14 residues. This CDR3 reads CASSSWDSKDEQFF. CDR3 DNA sequence: TGTGCCAGCTCATCATGGGACTCAAAAGATGAGCAGTTCTTC.

The table lists this clonotype with a few counts. The V and J genes are TRBV20-1 and TRBJ2-1, with D perhaps being TRBD1 or TRBD2 (5 bases each). The CDR3 sequence is 14 residues long. V was pared by 0 bases and J by 2 bases, with 8 bases between. Germline values: CDR1 DFQATT, CDR2 SNEGSKA (reference sequence). The CDR3 sequence is CSAREGTTYNEQFF. CDR3 in DNA: TGCAGTGCTAGAGAGGGGACGACCTACAATGAGCAGTTCTTC.

The chain joins TRBV6-4 to TRBJ2-1; tentatively, D is TRBD1 or TRBD2 (5 bases each). V lost 4 bases and J 0 bases, leaving 16 bases between the germline ends. CDR1 MRHNA and CDR2 SNTAGT come from the germline V gene. This CDR3 has 17 residues. This CDR3 reads CASSARGLTGSYNEQFF. The CDR3 region has the DNA TGTGCCAGCAGTGCCCGGGGCCTTACCGGCTCCTACAATGAGCAGTTCTTC.

In this sample, this clonotype turned up many times. The chain combines TRBV28 with TRBJ2-2; no firm D call. The CDR3 loop spans 13 amino acids. CDR1 and CDR2 (germline): MDHEN, SYDVKM. The ends were cut back, 3 bases at V and 11 bases at J, with 13 bases in the middle. The CDR3 DNA reads as TGTGCCAGCAGTTTGATACAAGGGATTGAGCTGTTTTTT. Its protein is CASSLIQGIELFF.

As regards this clonotype: A much bigger clone sits one base away, suggesting this may be a read error. V is TRBV7-3 and J is TRBJ2-3; 7 bases are shared with TRBD2. Trimming cost V 3 bases and J 3 bases; bases outside gene matches: 6. CDR1 is SGHTA, CDR2 FQGTGA, per germline. There are 15 residues in the CDR3. For the CDR3, the DNA is TGTGCCAGCAGCTTGAGAGCGGGAACTACAGATACGCAGTATTTT. Translated, it gives CASSLRAGTTDTQYF.

This clonotype has more than one count but fewer than ten. The rearrangement links TRBV7-3 to TRBJ1-1, with D uncertain. The CDR3 extends over 13 amino acids. The germline V gene has CDR1 SGHTA and CDR2 FQGTGA. Trimming cost V 4 bases and J 3 bases, with 9 bases left between them. The CDR3 DNA reads as TGTGCCAGCAGCTCTCGGCCGTACACTGAAGCTTTCTTT. This sequence encodes CASSSRPYTEAFF.

This rearrangement joins TRBV30 to TRBJ1-1, with D perhaps matching TRBD1 (5 bases). In germline, CDR1 is GTSNPN, CDR2 SVGIG (reference sequence). V lost 4 bases to trimming and J lost 5 bases, with 8 bases between them. The CDR3 spans 11 residues. For the CDR3, the DNA is TGTGCCTGGATGAGGGGAACTGAAGCTTTCTTT. It is translated as CAWMRGTEAFF.

This clonotype was detected only a few times. The V call is TRBV20-1, the J call TRBJ1-3; D possibly corresponds to TRBD1 (5 bases). V lost 2 bases to trimming and J lost 0 bases, with 14 bases between them. This CDR3 has 16 amino acids. Germline CDR1 reads DFQATT; CDR2 reads SNEGSKA (reference sequence). Here the CDR3 DNA reads TGCAGTGCTAGATCGTCTGACAGCACCTCTGGAAACACCATATATTTT. Amino acids: CSARSSDSTSGNTIYF.

This clonotype has a count of ten or more. The J gene is TRBJ2-6, the V gene TRBV11-2; D may correspond to TRBD1 or TRBD2 (5 bases each). Germline CDR1 reads SGHAT; CDR2 reads FQNNGV. The CDR3 spans 17 residues. V lost 5 bases and J lost 0, with 14 bases in between. CDR3 sequence reads: CASSQSGRFSGANVLTF. Here the CDR3 DNA reads TGTGCCAGCAGCCAATCGGGACGGTTCTCTGGGGCCAACGTCCTGACTTTC. Together with reference TRBV11-2 and TRBJ2-6, the CDR3 gives the full variable domain: EAGVAQSPRYKIIEKRQSVAFWCNPISGHATLYWYQQILGQGPKLLIQFQNNGVVDDSQLPKDRFSAERLKGVDSTLKIQPAKLEDSAVYLCASSQSGRFSGANVLTFGAGSRLTVL.

This clonotype has a count of ten or more. The chain recombines TRBV6-6 with TRBJ1-1; 9 bases are a match to TRBD1. CDR1 is MNHNY and CDR2 is SVGAGI in the germline V gene (reference sequence). CDR3 length: 14 residues. V shed 5 bases, J shed 5 bases, and the junction held 6 bases outside the gene matches. The CDR3 protein is CASSTGQGRTEAFF. In DNA form, the CDR3 reads TGTGCCAGCAGTACGGGACAGGGACGGACTGAAGCTTTCTTT.

This clonotype came up many times. V and J are TRBV6-6 and TRBJ1-2; TRBD1 agrees at 10 bases. V gave up 0 bases and J gave up 6 bases; unmatched junction bases: 7. Per germline, CDR1 MNHNY and CDR2 SVGAGI (reference sequence). The CDR3 contains 16 residues. As DNA, the CDR3 is TGTGCCAGCAGTTACTCCGGGACAGGGGTATCAAATGGCTACACCTTC. Its protein product is CASSYSGTGVSNGYTF.

At least ten counts were recorded for this clonotype. The gene calls are TRBV27 and TRBJ1-4; TRBD1 aligns across 8 bases. This CDR3 has 15 residues. Germline V gene lookup returns CDR1 MNHEY and CDR2 SMNVEV (reference sequence). The trim removed 0 bases at V and 8 bases at J, leaving 5 bases unmatched. The chain's CDR3 is CASSLSRQGREKLFF. CDR3 nucleotide sequence: TGTGCCAGCAGTTTATCTCGACAGGGGCGGGAAAAACTGTTTTTT.

Worth noting for this clonotype: This could be a read error, since a much larger clone is one nucleotide away. The gene calls are TRBV11-2 and TRBJ2-5; maybe TRBD2 (5 bases). Between the trimmed V and J ends, which lost 5 bases and 9 bases, there was a span of 16 bases. Germline lookup yields CDR1 SGHAT and CDR2 FQNNGV. CDR3 size: 13 residues. Written as DNA, the CDR3 is TGTGCCAGCAGCCGCCCACTTTGGGAGTCCCAGTACTTC. This translates into CASSRPLWESQYF.